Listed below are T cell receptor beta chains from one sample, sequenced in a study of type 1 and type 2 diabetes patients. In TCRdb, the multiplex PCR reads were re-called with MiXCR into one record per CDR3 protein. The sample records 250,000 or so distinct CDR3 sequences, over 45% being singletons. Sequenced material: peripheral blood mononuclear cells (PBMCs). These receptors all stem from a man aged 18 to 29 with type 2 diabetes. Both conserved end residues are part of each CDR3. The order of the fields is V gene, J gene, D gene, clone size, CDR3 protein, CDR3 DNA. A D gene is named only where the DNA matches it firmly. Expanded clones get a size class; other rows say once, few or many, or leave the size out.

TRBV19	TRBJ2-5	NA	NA	CASKTGWDGQETQYF	TGTGCCAGTAAAACCGGCTGGGACGGCCAAGAGACCCAGTACTTC
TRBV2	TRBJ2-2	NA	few	CASRKTASNTGELFF	TGTGCCAGCAGAAAGACAGCATCGAACACCGGGGAGCTGTTTTTT
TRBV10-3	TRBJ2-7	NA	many	CATLDYYEQYF	TGTGCCACGCTCGACTACTACGAGCAGTACTTC
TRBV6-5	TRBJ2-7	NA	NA	CASSYSGTYEQYF	TGTGCCAGCAGTTACTCAGGGACCTACGAGCAGTACTTT
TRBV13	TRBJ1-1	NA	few	CASSLGGETEAFF	TGTGCCAGCAGCTTAGGTGGGGAAACTGAAGCTTTCTTT
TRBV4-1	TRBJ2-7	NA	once	CASSPGATVEQYF	TGCGCCAGCAGCCCGGGTGCGACGGTCGAGCAGTACTTC
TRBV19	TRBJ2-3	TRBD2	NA	CASTRTSGRLSTDTQYF	TGTGCCAGTACCAGGACTAGCGGGCGACTCAGCACAGATACGCAGTATTTT
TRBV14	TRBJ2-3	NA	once	CASSQDLGSTDTQYF	TGTGCCAGCAGCCAAGATCTAGGTAGCACAGATACGCAGTATTTT
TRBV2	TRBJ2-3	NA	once	CASSGEGVPTDTQYF	TGTGCCAGCAGCGGTGAGGGGGTCCCCACAGATACGCAGTATTTT
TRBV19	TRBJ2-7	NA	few	CASSSTGRDYEQYF	TGTGCCAGTAGTTCCACTGGACGGGACTACGAGCAGTACTTC
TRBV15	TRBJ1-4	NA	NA	CATGGSSGGGEKLFF	TGTGCCACCGGCGGTAGCTCGGGTGGGGGTGAAAAACTGTTTTTT
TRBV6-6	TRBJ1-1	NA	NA	CASKVWTANTEAFF	TGTGCCAGCAAAGTTTGGACGGCGAACACTGAAGCTTTCTTT
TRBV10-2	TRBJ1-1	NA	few	CASSHVGVEAFF	TGCGCCAGCAGTCACGTGGGGGTTGAAGCTTTCTTT
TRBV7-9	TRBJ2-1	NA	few	CASSSEVRRRIF	TGTGCCAGCAGCTCTGAGGTGAGGAGGAGGATCTTC
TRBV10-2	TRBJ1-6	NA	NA	CASSRGVNSPLHF	TGTGCCAGCAGCCGGGGGGTGAATTCACCCCTCCACTTT
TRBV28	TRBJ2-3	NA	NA	CASSLLGLSTDTQYF	TGTGCCAGCAGTTTATTAGGGCTTAGCACAGATACGCAGTATTTT
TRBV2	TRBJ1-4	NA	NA	CASSDVQGGNEKLFF	TGTGCCAGCAGTGACGTACAGGGCGGTAATGAAAAACTGTTTTTT
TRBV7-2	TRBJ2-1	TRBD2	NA	CASTGGGGGNEQFF	TGTGCCAGTACGGGGGGAGGCGGAGGGAATGAGCAGTTCTTC
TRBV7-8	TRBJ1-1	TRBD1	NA	CASSQTQGAKAFF	TGTGCCAGCAGCCAGACTCAGGGGGCTAAAGCTTTCTTT
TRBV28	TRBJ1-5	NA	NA	CASSLFGEGQPQHF	TGTGCCAGCAGTTTATTTGGTGAGGGTCAGCCCCAGCATTTT
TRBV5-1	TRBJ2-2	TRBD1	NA	CASSGGTGFGELFF	TGCGCCAGCAGCGGAGGGACAGGCTTCGGGGAGCTGTTTTTT
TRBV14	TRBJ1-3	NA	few	CASSQVRGNTIYF	TGTGCCAGCAGCCAAGTGCGAGGAAACACCATATATTTT
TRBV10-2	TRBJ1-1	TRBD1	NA	CASRMDRGTEAFF	TGCGCCAGCAGGATGGACAGGGGCACTGAAGCTTTCTTT
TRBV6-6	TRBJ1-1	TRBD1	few	CASTKGQGLGTEAFF	TGTGCCAGCACCAAAGGACAGGGACTAGGCACTGAAGCTTTCTTT
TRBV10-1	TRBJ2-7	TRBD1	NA	CASSAGTGADLYEQYF	TGCGCCAGCAGCGCCGGGACAGGGGCCGATCTCTACGAGCAGTACTTC
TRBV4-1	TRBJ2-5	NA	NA	CASSQEWPSDETQYF	TGCGCCAGCAGCCAAGAGTGGCCTAGCGATGAGACCCAGTACTTC
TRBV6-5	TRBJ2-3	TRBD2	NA	CASSYMGLAADTQYF	TGTGCCAGCAGTTACATGGGACTAGCCGCAGATACGCAGTATTTT
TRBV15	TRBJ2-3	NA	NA	CATRPELSDTQYF	TGTGCCACCCGCCCGGAGTTATCCGATACGCAGTATTTT
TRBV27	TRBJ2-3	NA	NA	CASSFGLLTDTQYF	TGTGCCAGCAGTTTCGGACTCCTCACAGATACGCAGTATTTT
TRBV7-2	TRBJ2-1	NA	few	CASSLVIRVGRWTYNEQFF	TGTGCCAGCAGCTTAGTAATTCGCGTGGGAAGATGGACCTACAATGAGCAGTTCTTC
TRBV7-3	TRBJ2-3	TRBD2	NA	CASSLRGPEVTQLAGTTDTQYF	TGTGCCAGCAGCTTAAGAGGCCCAGAGGTCACGCAACTAGCGGGAACCACAGATACGCAGTATTTT
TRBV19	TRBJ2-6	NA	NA	CASSPSGGANVLTF	TGTGCCAGCAGCCCGTCAGGCGGGGCCAACGTCCTGACTTTC
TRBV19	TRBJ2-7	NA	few	CASSGGLSRDYEQYF	TGTGCCAGTAGTGGCGGACTATCCCGGGACTACGAGCAGTACTTC
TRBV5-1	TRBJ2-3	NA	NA	CASSFYLSTDTQYF	TGCGCCAGCAGCTTCTACCTAAGCACAGATACGCAGTATTTT
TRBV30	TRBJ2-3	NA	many	CAWSVRWMRTDTQYF	TGTGCCTGGAGTGTAAGATGGATGCGAACAGATACGCAGTATTTT
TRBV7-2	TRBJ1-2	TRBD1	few	CASSLLTAGGHGYTF	TGTGCCAGCAGCTTACTTACAGCAGGGGGCCATGGCTACACCTTC
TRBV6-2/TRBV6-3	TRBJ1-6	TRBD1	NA	CASSPGTGLVSPLHF	TGTGCCAGCAGCCCCGGGACAGGGCTTGTTTCACCCCTCCACTTT